The 28 T cell receptor beta chains reported below all come from one sample, sequenced in a study of breast tumors, draining lymph nodes, adjacent tissues. TCRdb independently ran MiXCR on the multiplex PCR reads; one entry per CDR3 protein. The table shows approximately 88,000 distinct CDR3 sequences, with approximately 29% occurring only once. Samples came from axillary lymph nodes draining the breast cancer. Sequenced input: axillary lymph node tissue. Every receptor here comes from a female donor with breast cancer. Some clones in this sample may be carry-over from other donors' samples.

The sample holds many counts of this clonotype. The chain couples TRBV10-2 to TRBJ1-5, with unresolved D. The CDR3 extends over 14 amino acids. Germline V lookup: CDR1 WSHSY, CDR2 SAAADI. V dropped 5 bases and J dropped 0 bases, with 8 bases sitting between them. The CDR3 coding sequence is TGCGCCAGCAGTCGAACCAATAGCAATCAGCCCCAGCATTTT. It is translated as CASSRTNSNQPQHF.

Notes on this clonotype: Relative to the germline gene, one junction end is altered; a read error may explain this. J is TRBJ2-5 and V is TRBV7-9; the D gene is possibly TRBD2 (6 bases). Germline V CDR1 and CDR2: SEHNR, FQNEAQ (reference sequence). This CDR3 has 13 amino acids. The CDR3 reads CASSPGWEETQHF. CDR3 DNA sequence: TGTGCCAGCAGTCCAGGCTGGGAGGAGACCCAGCACTTC.

This clonotype was found many times. As DNA, the CDR3 is TGTGCCTGGAGTGGGGTTGGCTCTGGGGCCAACGTCCTGACTTTC. Protein sequence: CAWSGVGSGANVLTF. The V call is TRBV30, the J call TRBJ2-6; D is undetermined. V shed 1 base and J shed 0 bases, with 7 bases lying between them. This CDR3 is 15 amino acids long. Looked up from germline, CDR1 is GTSNPN and CDR2 is SVGIG (reference sequence).

V gene TRBV2 combines with J gene TRBJ2-2; D is perhaps TRBD2 (6 bases). CDR3 size: 14 residues. V lost 3 bases to trimming and J lost 12 bases, with 17 bases between them. Per the germline V gene, CDR1 is SNHLY and CDR2 is FYNNEI. The CDR3 here is CASSDGDSLRKLFF. The CDR3 DNA sequence: TGTGCCAGCAGTGATGGGGACTCACTTCGGAAGCTGTTTTTT.

This clonotype was seen repeatedly, ten times or more. V and J are TRBV27 and TRBJ2-7; weak D call: TRBD1 (5 bases). Deletions cut 5 bases from V and 2 bases from J, with 16 bases between. The germline CDR1 and CDR2 sequences are MNHEY and SMNVEV (reference sequence). The CDR3 is made up of 15 amino acids. CDR3 protein: CASSLTTEDTYEQYF. The CDR3, as DNA: TGTGCCAGCAGTCTCACGACAGAGGACACCTACGAGCAGTACTTC.

This clonotype was detected ten times or more. J is TRBJ1-2 and V is TRBV20-1; D is undetermined. Per germline, CDR1 DFQATT and CDR2 SNEGSKA (reference sequence). The length of the CDR3 is 12 residues. The germline V and J ends were trimmed by 2 bases and 8 bases, with 12 bases remaining between them. The CDR3 is CSARRTGYGYTF. In nucleotides, the CDR3 is TGCAGTGCTAGACGGACCGGATACGGCTACACCTTC.

The chain is built from TRBV20-1 and TRBJ2-3, with TRBD2 matching over 10 bases. The CDR3 loop spans 14 amino acids. V dropped 6 bases and J dropped 7; count of bases not matched to a gene: 10. Germline loops: CDR1 DFQATT, CDR2 SNEGSKA (reference sequence). CDR3 region: CSATPSGRRYTQYF. The CDR3, as DNA: TGCAGTGCAACTCCTAGCGGGAGAAGGTATACGCAGTATTTT.

In its sample, this clonotype ranks as medium-sized. This rearrangement joins TRBV29-1 to TRBJ2-3, with 9 bases identical to TRBD1. The germline gives CDR1 SQVTM, CDR2 ANQGSEA. The J segment lost 3 bases and the V segment lost 6 bases, leaving 7 bases of the junction unmatched. The CDR3 is 14 residues long. The CDR3: CSVITGGRTDTQYF. CDR3 in DNA: TGCAGCGTCATAACAGGGGGCAGGACAGATACGCAGTATTTT.

As to this clonotype: A much larger clone differs from this one at a single base, so this may be a read error. The chain uses TRBV6-1 and TRBJ2-2; 9 nucleotides agree with TRBD2. Per germline, CDR1 MNHNS and CDR2 SASEGT. Losses at the gene ends were 6 bases for V and 1 base for J; bases not matched to a gene: 21. The length of the CDR3 is 21 residues. In DNA, the CDR3 is TGTGCCAGCAGGACCACTCCCGGGGCTAGCGGGAAAGGTCAGAACACCGGGGAGCTGTTTTTT. It specifies CASRTTPGASGKGQNTGELFF.

This chain links TRBV10-1 with TRBJ2-3; TRBD2 matches at 16 bases. The CDR3 is 16 residues long. After removal of 10 bases from V and 6 bases from J, the junction contained 10 bases not matched to a gene. CDR1 and CDR2 (germline): WNHNN, SYGVQD (reference sequence). The chain's CDR3 is CAKPGGTSGRADTQYF. CDR3 nucleotide sequence: TGCGCCAAGCCCGGCGGGACTAGCGGGAGGGCGGATACGCAGTATTTT.

On this clonotype: One base away lies a much larger clone, so this may be a sequencing read error. This chain uses TRBV5-5 with TRBJ2-2; D is perhaps TRBD1 or TRBD2 (5 bases each). Germline V gives CDR1 SGHKS, CDR2 YYEKEE (reference sequence). The CDR3 covers 16 residues. The CDR3 nucleotides read TGTGCCAGCACCCCTGGGGCGGCCCCCAACACCGGGGAGCCGTTTTTT. Translating gives CASTPGAAPNTGEPFF.

This clonotype was detected ten times or more. The chain couples TRBV5-6 to TRBJ2-1, with D unclear. The CDR3 has 15 residues. From germline, CDR1 is SGHDT and CDR2 YYEEEE. Deletions cut 4 bases from V and 5 bases from J, with 16 bases between. The CDR3: CASSPLAAVDNEQFF. In nucleotides, the CDR3 is TGTGCCAGCAGCCCCCTCGCGGCCGTAGACAATGAGCAGTTCTTC.

This clonotype was recorded many times. The chain combines TRBV5-6 with TRBJ2-7; 7 nucleotides match TRBD2. The junction had 5 bases not matched to a gene; V was cut back by 6 bases and J by 2 bases. Germline V gene data show CDR1 as SGHDT and CDR2 as YYEEEE. This CDR3 has 13 residues. CDR3 amino acids: CASTLGGAYEQYF. As DNA, the CDR3 is TGTGCCAGCACCCTGGGGGGGGCCTACGAGCAGTACTTC.

Comment on this clonotype: A single base separates this from a much larger clone, so it may be a read error. The V and J genes are TRBV28 and TRBJ1-3; 8 bases are shared with TRBD1. Germline V gives CDR1 MDHEN, CDR2 SYDVKM. This CDR3 region has 14 residues. CDR3 sequence (DNA): TGTGCCACCCTGACAGGGGAGGCTGGAAACGCCATATATTTT. This codes for CATLTGEAGNAIYF.

This clonotype was observed at least ten times. The chain joins TRBV19 to TRBJ1-3; no reliable D call. Per the germline V gene, CDR1 is LNHDA and CDR2 is SQIVND (reference sequence). The CDR3 sequence is 15 residues long. The V gene lost 1 base and the J gene lost 0 bases, with 7 bases spanning the gap. The CDR3 sequence is CASSIGSFSGNTIYF. DNA of the CDR3: TGTGCCAGTAGTATAGGCTCCTTCTCTGGAAACACCATATATTTT. The full variable domain, rest sourced from reference TRBV19 and TRBJ1-3, is DGGITQSPKYLFRKEGQNVTLSCEQNLNHDAMYWYRQDPGQGLRLIYYSQIVNDFQKGDIAEGYSVSREKKESFPLTVTSAQKNPTAFYLCASSIGSFSGNTIYFGEGSWLTVV.

This clonotype was counted many times. The chain uses TRBV29-1 and TRBJ2-3, with a possible D match to TRBD2 (6 bases). V lost 3 bases and J 0 bases, leaving 10 bases between the germline ends. The CDR3 contains 14 residues. CDR1 is SQVTM, CDR2 ANQGSEA, per germline. CDR3 region: CSVDAGYSTDTQYF. CDR3 in DNA: TGCAGCGTTGATGCGGGGTACAGCACAGATACGCAGTATTTT.

This clonotype occurred many times. In DNA, the CDR3 is TGTGCCAGCAGCTTCCGCCCCAATCAGCCCCAGCATTTT. Its translation is CASSFRPNQPQHF. The chain combines TRBV5-6 with TRBJ1-5; D unresolved. V was pared by 2 bases and J by 3 bases, with 6 bases between. Germline loops: CDR1 SGHDT, CDR2 YYEEEE. This CDR3 has 13 amino acids.

At least ten counts were recorded for this clonotype. The chain has TRBV5-1 and TRBJ2-3; 8 positions agree with TRBD2. The V gene end was trimmed by 1 base and the J gene end by 2 bases; junction bases not matched to a gene: 3. CDR3 length: 15 residues. In germline, CDR1 is SGHRS, CDR2 YFSETQ. CDR3 sequence: CASSLTSGTTDTQYF. Written as DNA, the CDR3 is TGCGCCAGCAGCTTGACTAGCGGTACCACAGATACGCAGTATTTT.

This clonotype was observed at least ten times. The chain has TRBV28 and TRBJ2-7; D ambiguous. Germline V gives CDR1 MDHEN, CDR2 SYDVKM. V gave up 8 bases and J gave up 3 bases, with 5 bases separating them. The CDR3 runs to 10 residues. The chain's CDR3 is CASGNYEQYF. The CDR3 nucleotides read TGTGCCAGCGGGAACTACGAGCAGTACTTC. The complete variable domain, with remaining parts taken from reference TRBV28 and TRBJ2-7, reads DVKVTQSSRYLVKRTGEKVFLECVQDMDHENMFWYRQDPGLGLRLIYFSYDVKMKEKGDIPEGYSVSREKKERFSLILESASTNQTSMYLCASGNYEQYFGPGTRLTVT.

This clonotype was recorded at least ten times. This chain links TRBV5-1 with TRBJ2-5; 8 bases map to TRBD1. In germline, CDR1 is SGHRS, CDR2 YFSETQ. After removal of 2 bases from V and 2 bases from J, the junction contained 5 bases not matched to a gene. The CDR3 runs to 15 residues. CDR3 in DNA: TGCGCCAGCAGCTTAGGTACAGGGGGTCAAGAGACCCAGTACTTC. Protein: CASSLGTGGQETQYF.

This clonotype was counted a few times. The chain has TRBV28 and TRBJ1-2; D unresolved. CDR3 length: 12 amino acids. V was trimmed by 3 bases and J by 3 bases, leaving 5 bases between them. Per the germline V gene, CDR1 is MDHEN and CDR2 is SYDVKM. CDR3 sequence (DNA): TGTGCCAGCAGTTTTATGGACTATGGCTACACCTTC. Translation gives CASSFMDYGYTF.

This clonotype has at least ten counts. The chain carries TRBV20-1 and TRBJ2-7, with D perhaps TRBD1 (7 bases). Germline V gene lookup returns CDR1 DFQATT and CDR2 SNEGSKA (reference sequence). The CDR3 length is 14 residues. V was pared by 4 bases and J by 1 base, with 14 bases between. CDR3 region: CSAKGGTASYEQYF. The CDR3, as DNA: TGCAGTGCTAAAGGCGGGACAGCTTCCTACGAGCAGTACTTC.

This clonotype was found many times. This rearrangement joins TRBV11-3 to TRBJ2-5; TRBD2 agrees at 8 bases. The V segment lost 5 bases and the J segment 5 bases; nucleotides outside the gene matches: 7. The CDR3 is 14 amino acids. In germline, CDR1 is SGHNT, CDR2 YENEEA. Here the CDR3 reads CASSAGRAGETQYF. The CDR3 DNA is TGTGCCAGCAGCGCCGGGAGGGCGGGGGAGACCCAGTACTTC.

This clonotype has at least ten counts. J is TRBJ2-5 and V is TRBV5-1; 7 bases fit TRBD1. The V gene end was trimmed by 4 bases and the J gene end by 5 bases; junction bases not matched to a gene: 8. The CDR3 totals 14 residues. The germline V gene has CDR1 SGHRS and CDR2 YFSETQ. The CDR3 loop reads CASSPRDSRETQYF. The CDR3 DNA reads as TGCGCCAGCAGCCCTCGGGACAGCCGGGAGACCCAGTACTTC.

Details on this clonotype: A much larger clone differs from this one at a single base, so this may be a read error. The gene calls are TRBV5-1 and TRBJ1-1, with D maybe TRBD1 (5 bases). The CDR3 loop spans 15 amino acids. The V and J ends lost 5 bases and 3 bases respectively, with 17 bases between them. The germline V gene encodes CDR1 SGHRS and CDR2 YFSETQ. In DNA, the CDR3 is TGCGCCAGCAGAAGGGACGTACTAAGTGACACTGAAGCTTTCTTT. Amino acid sequence: CASRRDVLSDTEAFF.

The J gene is TRBJ2-3, the V gene TRBV20-1; TRBD2 matches at 11 bases. The CDR3 consists of 16 residues. CDR1 and CDR2 from the germline V gene are DFQATT and SNEGSKA (reference sequence). V lost 3 bases, J lost 6 bases, and 11 bases stayed unmatched. The CDR3 DNA is TGCAGTGCTAGCAGCTTAGCGGGAGGGCCTGGGGATACGCAGTATTTT. Translated, it gives CSASSLAGGPGDTQYF.

This clonotype was recorded many times. V is TRBV19 and J is TRBJ2-1, with D uncertain. V was pared by 1 base and J by 5 bases, with 9 bases between. CDR3 size: 14 residues. In germline, CDR1 is LNHDA, CDR2 SQIVND (reference sequence). As DNA, the CDR3 is TGTGCCAGTAGTATAGGCCCTAGTAACAATGAGCAGTTCTTC. Translated, it gives CASSIGPSNNEQFF.

This chain connects TRBV25-1 to TRBJ2-5; 14 nucleotides line up with TRBD2. J lost 5 bases, V lost 4 bases, and 12 bases had no gene match. Germline-derived CDR1 and CDR2 are MGHDK and SYGVNS. The CDR3 is 18 amino acids. CDR3 amino acids: CASSASAGLAGAVETQYF. CDR3 sequence (DNA): TGTGCCAGCAGTGCTAGTGCGGGACTAGCGGGAGCGGTGGAGACCCAGTACTTC.